One sample yielded the 15 T cell receptor beta chains listed below, sequenced in a study of blood T cell repertoires in COVID-19. Repertoires were generated with immunoSEQ multiplex PCR, while TCRdb's copy carries only in-frame clones and drops some. The sample carries around 26,000 clones, approximately 86% recorded once. Sequencing was carried out using peripheral blood. Receptors originate from a human donor in a cohort sampled during active COVID-19.

The V and J genes are TRBV19 and TRBJ1-1, with TRBD1 matching 7 bases. Germline assignment: CDR1 LNHDA and CDR2 SQIVND (reference sequence). Trimming removed 8 bases from V and 3 bases from J; junction bases left unmatched: 12. CDR3 size: 15 residues. The CDR3 region is CASVNRGSEYTEAFF. The CDR3 coding sequence is TGTGCCAGTGTTAACAGGGGTTCCGAGTACACTGAAGCTTTCTTT.

The J gene is TRBJ1-5, the V gene TRBV18, with 11 bases that match TRBD1. Germline V lookup: CDR1 KGHSH, CDR2 LQKENI. With 3 bases clipped from V and 8 bases from J, the junction kept 3 bases outside the gene matches. This CDR3 is built from 14 residues. CDR3 bases: TGTGCCAGCTCACCGGGGGACAGGGGGAAGCCCCAGCATTTT. Encoded protein: CASSPGDRGKPQHF.

This clone has just a few counts. This rearrangement joins TRBV27 to TRBJ1-2; D is possibly TRBD1 (5 bases). This CDR3 spans 13 amino acids. V lost 3 bases, J lost 8 bases, and 13 bases lay in between. CDR1 is MNHEY and CDR2 is SMNVEV in the germline V gene (reference sequence). Here the CDR3 reads CASSLQGFDGYTF. The CDR3 region has the DNA TGTGCCAGCAGTTTGCAGGGTTTCGACGGCTACACCTTC.

The chain recombines TRBV7-2 with TRBJ2-5; D is possibly TRBD2 (6 bases). This CDR3 is 15 amino acids long. With 1 base removed from V and 5 bases from J, the gap between germline ends came to 14 bases. CDR1 SGHTA and CDR2 FQGNSA come from the germline V gene. The CDR3 nucleotides read TGTGCCAGCAGCTTAGTGGTGGGGGAGGCCGAGACCCAGTACTTC. It translates to CASSLVVGEAETQYF.

The chain uses TRBV6-5 and TRBJ2-7, with D maybe TRBD1 (6 bases). V dropped 6 bases and J dropped 2 bases, with 14 bases sitting between them. Germline V gene data show CDR1 as MNHEY and CDR2 as SVGAGI. The CDR3 is 14 amino acids. CDR3 residues: CASRGAQGTYEQYF. The CDR3 coding sequence is TGTGCCAGCAGGGGGGCACAGGGCACCTACGAGCAGTACTTC.

This rearrangement joins TRBV10-2 to TRBJ1-2, with D possibly TRBD1 on 5 matching bases. Deletions cut 7 bases from V and 8 bases from J, with 17 bases between. Per the germline V gene, CDR1 is WSHSY and CDR2 is SAAADI. The CDR3 has 13 residues. Written as DNA, the CDR3 is TGCGCCAGCACTCCGGGTGGCGGGGCAGGCTACACCTTC. Amino acid sequence: CASTPGGGAGYTF.

This clone was counted a few times. The rearrangement uses TRBV7-2 and TRBJ1-5; TRBD1 might be the D (5 bases). The V end lost 6 bases, the J end lost 1 base, and 13 bases lay between the germline ends. The CDR3 totals 15 residues. Per the germline V gene, CDR1 is SGHTA and CDR2 is FQGNSA. The CDR3 region has the DNA TGTGCCAGCAGGTCGGGGGGACGGAGCAATCAGCCCCAGCATTTT. Translation: CASRSGGRSNQPQHF. Together with reference TRBV7-2 and TRBJ1-5, the CDR3 gives the full variable domain: GAGVSQSPSNKVTEKGKDVELRCDPISGHTALYWYRQSLGQGLEFLIYFQGNSAPDKSGLPSDRFSAERTGGSVSTLTIQRTQQEDSAVYLCASRSGGRSNQPQHFGDGTRLSIL.

This chain joins TRBV29-1 and TRBJ2-7; D ambiguous. This CDR3 comprises 14 residues. CDR1 is SQVTM and CDR2 is ANQGSEA in the germline V gene. V was shortened by 1 base and J by 2 bases, with 12 bases between the two germline ends. CDR3 nucleotide sequence: TGCAGCGTTGAAGTTGAGTACCTAGCCTACGAGCAGTACTTC. Translated, it gives CSVEVEYLAYEQYF.

This chain connects TRBV14 to TRBJ2-5; weak D call: TRBD1 (6 bases). Germline-derived CDR1 and CDR2 are SGHDN and FVKESK. Trimming shortened V by 3 bases and J by 2 bases, and 10 bases separated the two germline ends. This CDR3 contains 14 residues. CDR3 sequence: CASSQNRAQETQYF. The CDR3, as DNA: TGTGCCAGCAGCCAGAACAGGGCTCAAGAGACCCAGTACTTC.

The genes are TRBV5-4 and TRBJ2-7; 7 nucleotides align to TRBD1. J gave up 3 bases and V 4 bases, and 4 bases lay outside the gene matches. This CDR3 spans 13 amino acids. Germline loops: CDR1 SGHNT, CDR2 YYREEE (reference sequence). Here the CDR3 DNA reads TGTGCCAGCAGCCTACAGGGGAGCTACGAGCAGTACTTC. It specifies CASSLQGSYEQYF.

The V and J genes are TRBV30 and TRBJ2-3; 9 nucleotides agree with TRBD1. Per germline, CDR1 GTSNPN and CDR2 SVGIG (reference sequence). The CDR3 length is 14 residues. V was clipped by 8 bases and J by 3 bases; unmatched bases: 9. CDR3 sequence (DNA): TGTGCCACCTCGGCCGGACAGGGGACAGATACGCAGTATTTT. It specifies CATSAGQGTDTQYF.

V gene TRBV6-2 or TRBV6-3 combines with J gene TRBJ2-7; a weak D match, TRBD1 (6 bases). Trimming removed 6 bases at V and 0 bases at J, with 15 bases between. Per the germline V gene, CDR1 is MNHEY and CDR2 is SVGEGT. CDR3 length: 15 amino acids. CDR3 nucleotide sequence: TGTGCCAGCAGCAGCGTGCGGACAGTCTCCTACGAGCAGTACTTC. Translated: CASSSVRTVSYEQYF.

The chain uses TRBV28 and TRBJ2-3; D might be TRBD1 (6 bases). The CDR3 sequence is 16 residues long. V was shortened by 6 bases and J by 0 bases, with 16 bases between the two germline ends. In germline, CDR1 is MDHEN, CDR2 SYDVKM. The DNA of the CDR3 is TGTGCCAGCAGACCGGGGACATCCTTTAGCACAGATACGCAGTATTTT. Amino acids: CASRPGTSFSTDTQYF. The full variable domain, completed using reference TRBV28 and TRBJ2-3, is DVKVTQSSRYLVKRTGEKVFLECVQDMDHENMFWYRQDPGLGLRLIYFSYDVKMKEKGDIPEGYSVSREKKERFSLILESASTNQTSMYLCASRPGTSFSTDTQYFGPGTRLTVL.

CDR3 protein: CASTLRQGTHNEQFF. As DNA, the CDR3 is TGTGCCAGCACCCTCCGGCAGGGTACCCACAATGAGCAGTTCTTC. The gene calls are TRBV3-1 (or the pseudogene TRBV3-2) and TRBJ2-1, with D tentatively TRBD1 (5 bases). The germline V and J ends were trimmed by 7 bases and 5 bases, with 18 bases remaining between them. Per the germline V gene, CDR1 is LGHDT and CDR2 is YNNKEL (reference sequence). This CDR3 has 15 amino acids.

The chain joins TRBV4-2 to TRBJ2-1, with TRBD2 identical over 11 bases. V gave up 5 bases and J gave up 2 bases; unmatched junction bases: 8. Germline V gene lookup returns CDR1 LGHNA and CDR2 YNFKEQ. The CDR3 length is 17 residues. The CDR3 DNA sequence: TGTGCCAGCAGCGTAAGCGCTAGCGGGGGGACCTACAATGAGCAGTTCTTC. Translated: CASSVSASGGTYNEQFF.